This T cell receptor (beta chain) was obtained from a study of blood T cell repertoires in COVID-19. The table came from immunoSEQ multiplex PCR; TCRdb's copy has only in-frame clones and leaves some out. The sample carries approximately 500,000 clones, approximately 91% recorded once. This CDR3 is built from 13 residues. Per germline, CDR1 LGHDT and CDR2 YNNKEL (reference sequence). With 4 bases removed from V and 4 bases from J, the gap between germline ends came to 8 bases. In this sample, this clone turned up a few times. The V gene is TRBV3-1 (or the pseudogene TRBV3-2), the J gene TRBJ1-3; the D gene is possibly TRBD1 (5 bases). This TCR derives from a woman aged 45-65 years with COVID-19, enrolled during active disease. The sample was peripheral blood. In nucleotides, the CDR3 is TGTGCCAGCAGCCGACAGTCCGGAAACACCATATATTTT. Translating gives CASSRQSGNTIYF.